This is a list of T cell receptor beta chains from one sample in a study of T-cell memory formation after mild COVID-19. MiXCR, applied by TCRdb to the 5' RACE reads, yields one record per CDR3 protein. The sample consists of approximately 400,000 distinct CDR3 sequences, 20% to 30% of them appearing once. Sequences were obtained from PBMCs or a T cell subset sorted from them (not recorded which). Every receptor here comes from an adult woman who had mild COVID-19 (a few samples of this study predate the infection). Cell type and time point are not known. Both conserved end residues are part of each CDR3. D genes are given only for firm matches. A clone size is listed for some rows: how often the clone was seen (once, few, many), or a class if it is expanded.

V gene: TRBV3-1; clone size: .; D gene: TRBD1; J gene: TRBJ2-7; CDR3 DNA: TGTGCCAGCAGCGGACAGGGGGCAGGGGAGCAGTACTTC; CDR3 protein: CASSGQGAGEQYF
V gene: TRBV27; clone size: few; D gene: TRBD2; J gene: TRBJ2-7; CDR3 DNA: TGTGCCAGCAGTATCAGCGGGGGGGCCTCCGAGCAGTACTTC; CDR3 protein: CASSISGGASEQYF
V gene: TRBV5-6; clone size: few; D gene: TRBD2; J gene: TRBJ2-1; CDR3 DNA: TGTGCCAGCAGCTTTGGGCTGACTAGCGGCAGTTACAATGAGCAGTTCTTC; CDR3 protein: CASSFGLTSGSYNEQFF
V gene: TRBV27; clone size: few; D gene: TRBD2; J gene: TRBJ2-1; CDR3 DNA: TGTGCCAGCAGCATAAGCGGGGGGGCCTGGAATGAGCAGTTCTTC; CDR3 protein: CASSISGGAWNEQFF
V gene: TRBV27; clone size: few; D gene: .; J gene: TRBJ1-2; CDR3 DNA: TGTGCCAGCAGTTTGAGGCAGACCTATGGCTACACCTTC; CDR3 protein: CASSLRQTYGYTF
V gene: TRBV7-9; clone size: .; D gene: .; J gene: TRBJ2-3; CDR3 DNA: TGTGCCAGCAGCTTCTGGACCCAGACGGAGAATACGCAGTATTTT; CDR3 protein: CASSFWTQTENTQYF
V gene: TRBV7-6; clone size: .; D gene: .; J gene: TRBJ2-7; CDR3 DNA: TGTGCCAGCAGCCCCCTTGCGGTTTACGAGCAGTACTTC; CDR3 protein: CASSPLAVYEQYF
V gene: TRBV29-1; clone size: .; D gene: .; J gene: TRBJ1-1; CDR3 DNA: TGCAGCGTCACCAGACACCCGAACACTGAAGCTTTCTTT; CDR3 protein: CSVTRHPNTEAFF
V gene: TRBV7-9; clone size: .; D gene: .; J gene: TRBJ2-5; CDR3 DNA: TGTGCCAGCAGATCCGGGCTACATCTGGAGGAGACCCAGTACTTC; CDR3 protein: CASRSGLHLEETQYF
V gene: TRBV7-8; clone size: .; D gene: TRBD2; J gene: TRBJ2-3; CDR3 DNA: TGTGCCAGCAGCCCCCGTCCGGGGGGACTCACAGATACGCAGTATTTT; CDR3 protein: CASSPRPGGLTDTQYF
V gene: TRBV6-8; clone size: .; D gene: TRBD1; J gene: TRBJ2-5; CDR3 DNA: TGTGCCAGCACCGGACAGGGGGATCAAGAGACCCAGTACTTC; CDR3 protein: CASTGQGDQETQYF
V gene: TRBV5-1; clone size: few; D gene: TRBD2; J gene: TRBJ2-3; CDR3 DNA: TGCGCCAGCAGCTATCTAGCGGGGCGGCCAGATACGCAGTATTTT; CDR3 protein: CASSYLAGRPDTQYF
V gene: TRBV12-3/TRBV12-4; clone size: .; D gene: .; J gene: TRBJ1-4; CDR3 DNA: TGTGCCAGCAGTTTCTCAAGGGAAAAACTGTTTTTT; CDR3 protein: CASSFSREKLFF
V gene: TRBV6-2/TRBV6-3; clone size: .; D gene: .; J gene: TRBJ1-2; CDR3 DNA: TGTGCCAGCAGTTACTGGGACGCAGGTTATGGCTACACCTTC; CDR3 protein: CASSYWDAGYGYTF
V gene: TRBV6-6; clone size: .; D gene: TRBD2; J gene: TRBJ2-3; CDR3 DNA: TGTGCCAGCAGAGCGGGACTCAAGTTCGGGGACACAGATACGCAGTATTTT; CDR3 protein: CASRAGLKFGDTDTQYF
V gene: TRBV12-3/TRBV12-4; clone size: .; D gene: TRBD1; J gene: TRBJ2-7; CDR3 DNA: TGTGCCAGCAGTCCCGGGACAGGGCGACACGAGCAGTACTTC; CDR3 protein: CASSPGTGRHEQYF
V gene: TRBV12-3/TRBV12-4; clone size: .; D gene: TRBD1; J gene: TRBJ1-2; CDR3 DNA: TGTGCCAGCAGCGATCCCCGGACAGGGTGGTATGGCTACACCTTC; CDR3 protein: CASSDPRTGWYGYTF
V gene: TRBV5-1; clone size: few; D gene: .; J gene: TRBJ1-1; CDR3 DNA: TGCGCCAGCAGCTTTGGGCAGGACAACACTGAAGCTTTCTTT; CDR3 protein: CASSFGQDNTEAFF
V gene: TRBV12-3/TRBV12-4; clone size: many; D gene: .; J gene: TRBJ1-3; CDR3 DNA: TGTGCCAGCAGTTTCACTGGAAACACCATATATTTT; CDR3 protein: CASSFTGNTIYF
V gene: TRBV7-9; clone size: .; D gene: TRBD2; J gene: TRBJ2-3; CDR3 DNA: TGTGCCAGCAGCTTAACGGCGGGAGTCACAGATACGCAGTATTTT; CDR3 protein: CASSLTAGVTDTQYF
V gene: TRBV18; clone size: many; D gene: TRBD1; J gene: TRBJ2-1; CDR3 DNA: TGTGCCAGCTCACATTTTGATCGTGGGACAGGGGGCCATGAGCAGTTCTTC; CDR3 protein: CASSHFDRGTGGHEQFF
V gene: TRBV12-3/TRBV12-4; clone size: few; D gene: .; J gene: TRBJ2-3; CDR3 DNA: TGTGCCAGCAGTTTACGAGCGGAGCTAACTTCCGCAGATACGCAGTATTTT; CDR3 protein: CASSLRAELTSADTQYF
V gene: TRBV9; clone size: .; D gene: .; J gene: TRBJ2-1; CDR3 DNA: TGTGCCAGCAGCGTAGCCGGGAGCTTAGGCGATGAGCAGTTCTTC; CDR3 protein: CASSVAGSLGDEQFF
V gene: TRBV11-3; clone size: .; D gene: .; J gene: TRBJ2-7; CDR3 DNA: TGTGCCAGCAGCGACACCCGCTATGCCAAGAGCTCCTACGAGCAGTACTTC; CDR3 protein: CASSDTRYAKSSYEQYF
V gene: TRBV29-1; clone size: .; D gene: .; J gene: TRBJ1-1; CDR3 DNA: TGCAGCGTAGCAAAGACAGCGAACACTGAAGCTTTCTTT; CDR3 protein: CSVAKTANTEAFF
V gene: TRBV28; clone size: .; D gene: TRBD1; J gene: TRBJ2-7; CDR3 DNA: TGTGCCAGCAGTGCATTGCCCCGCGACAGGGGCCGCGAGCAGTACTTC; CDR3 protein: CASSALPRDRGREQYF
V gene: TRBV15; clone size: .; D gene: TRBD2; J gene: TRBJ2-2; CDR3 DNA: TGTGCCACACTAGCGGGGGGAAACACCGGGGAGCTGTTTTTT; CDR3 protein: CATLAGGNTGELFF
V gene: TRBV7-8; clone size: few; D gene: TRBD1; J gene: TRBJ2-7; CDR3 DNA: TGTGCCAGCAGCTTGAGTCGGGACAGGGCCTACGAGCAGTACTTC; CDR3 protein: CASSLSRDRAYEQYF